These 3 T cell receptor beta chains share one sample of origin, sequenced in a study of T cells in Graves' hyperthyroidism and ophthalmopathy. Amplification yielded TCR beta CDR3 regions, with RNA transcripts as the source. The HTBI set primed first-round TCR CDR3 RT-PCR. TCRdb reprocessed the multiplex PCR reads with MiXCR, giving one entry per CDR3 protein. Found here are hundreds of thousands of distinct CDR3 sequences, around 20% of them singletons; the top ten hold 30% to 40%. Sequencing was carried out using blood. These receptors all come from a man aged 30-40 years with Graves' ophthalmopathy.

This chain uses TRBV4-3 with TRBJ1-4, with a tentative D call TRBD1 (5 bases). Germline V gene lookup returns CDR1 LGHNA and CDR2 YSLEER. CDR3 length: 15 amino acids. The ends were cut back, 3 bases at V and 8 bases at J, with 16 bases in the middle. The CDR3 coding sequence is TGCGCCAGCAGCCAGTACCATTTTGGGGGAGAAAAACTGTTTTTT. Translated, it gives CASSQYHFGGEKLFF.

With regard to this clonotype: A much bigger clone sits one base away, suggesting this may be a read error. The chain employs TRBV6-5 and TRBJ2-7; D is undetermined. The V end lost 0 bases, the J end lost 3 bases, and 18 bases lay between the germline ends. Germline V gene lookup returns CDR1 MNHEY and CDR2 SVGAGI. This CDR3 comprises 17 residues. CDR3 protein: CASSYSRRDGSVYEQYF. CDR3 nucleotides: TGTGCCAGCAGTTACTCCAGGCGAGACGGATCCGTCTACGAGCAGTACTTC.

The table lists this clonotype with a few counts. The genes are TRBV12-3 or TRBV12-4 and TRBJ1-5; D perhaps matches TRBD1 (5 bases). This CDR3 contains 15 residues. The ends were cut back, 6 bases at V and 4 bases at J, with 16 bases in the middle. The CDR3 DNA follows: TGTGCCAGCAGCCCACCCACGGGGGGGAATCAGCCCCAGCATTTT. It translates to CASSPPTGGNQPQHF.